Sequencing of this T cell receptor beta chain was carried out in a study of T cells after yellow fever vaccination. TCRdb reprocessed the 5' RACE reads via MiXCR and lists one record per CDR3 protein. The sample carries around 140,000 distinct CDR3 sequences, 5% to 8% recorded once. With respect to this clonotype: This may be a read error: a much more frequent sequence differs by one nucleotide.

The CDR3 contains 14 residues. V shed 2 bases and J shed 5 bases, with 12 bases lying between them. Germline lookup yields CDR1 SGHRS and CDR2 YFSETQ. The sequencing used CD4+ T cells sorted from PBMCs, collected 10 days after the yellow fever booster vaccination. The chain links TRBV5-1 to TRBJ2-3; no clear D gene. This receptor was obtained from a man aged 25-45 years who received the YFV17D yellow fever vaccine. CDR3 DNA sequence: TGCGCCAGCAGCTTATGGGTTACGAGAGATACGCAGTATTTT. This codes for CASSLWVTRDTQYF.